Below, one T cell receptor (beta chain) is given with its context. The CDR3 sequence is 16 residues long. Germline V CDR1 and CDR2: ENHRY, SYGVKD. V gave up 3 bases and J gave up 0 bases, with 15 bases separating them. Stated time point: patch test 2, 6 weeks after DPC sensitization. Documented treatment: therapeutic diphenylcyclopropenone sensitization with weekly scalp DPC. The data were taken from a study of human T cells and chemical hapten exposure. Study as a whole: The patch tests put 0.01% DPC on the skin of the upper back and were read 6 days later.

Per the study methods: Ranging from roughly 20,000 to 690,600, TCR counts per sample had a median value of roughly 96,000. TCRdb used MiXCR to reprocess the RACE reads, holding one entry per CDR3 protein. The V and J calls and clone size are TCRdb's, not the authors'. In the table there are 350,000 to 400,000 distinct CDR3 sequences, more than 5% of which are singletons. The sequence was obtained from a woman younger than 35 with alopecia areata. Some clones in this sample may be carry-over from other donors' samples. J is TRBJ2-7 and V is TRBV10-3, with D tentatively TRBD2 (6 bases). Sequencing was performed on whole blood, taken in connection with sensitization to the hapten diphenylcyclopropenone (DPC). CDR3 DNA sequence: TGTGCCATCAGTGACGGAGGGCAGGCCCGCTCCTACGAGCAGTACTTC. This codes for CAISDGGQARSYEQYF.